This T cell receptor (beta chain) was captured in a study of tumor-infiltrating lymphocytes in glioblastoma multiforme (dated by TCRdb to about 2017). Turning to the overall study: To test whether intratumoral genomic heterogeneity fosters TIL diversity, the study jointly examined somatic mutations, TIL diversity and immune response activity. Study-wide conclusions, independent of this receptor: T cells were not sorted into functional subsets, which the authors noted as a future improvement. Clone frequencies may be distorted by RNA-based TCR sequencing because unequal numbers of TCR transcripts are carried by T cells. Generalizability is limited because the TCR and somatic mutation analysis included only one glioblastoma patient.

TCRB libraries were built from RNA via three nested multiplex PCR rounds using a modified ARM-PCR protocol with multiple V-beta primers and a C-beta primer. TCRB-specific cDNA was synthesized from roughly 0.47 ug total RNA with ProtoScript II Reverse Transcriptase and a C-beta primer. The description of the TCRB libraries did not include any unique molecular identifiers. In the third PCR, barcodes and adapters were added over approximately 25 cycles using Deep VentR (exo-) polymerase, and bands of 250-500 bp were then gel purified. TCRB libraries were sequenced with 250 bp paired-end reads on an Illumina HiSeq 2500. The paper's data handling went like this. Trimmomatic was used to clean reads, FLASH to merge reads, MiGEC to assign V, D and J segments, and VDJtools to perform the analysis. The Shannon-Wiener diversity index, calculated using VDJtools, was used to quantify repertoire diversity. TCRdb passed the public sequencing reads through fastp at Q25 and MiXCR, retaining productive beta sequences. Every entry covers one CDR3 protein and lists the most common genes and DNA from its rows. The V and J calls and clone size come from TCRdb's table, not from the authors' own analysis. This sample is represented by approximately 11,000 distinct CDR3 sequences; roughly 70% of them were singletons. The ten biggest clones cover about 40% of the sample.

The AllPrep DNA/RNA mini kit was used to purify genomic DNA and total RNA at the same time from each of the approximately 11 tumor samples. All RNA had OD 260/280 ratios above 1.9 and RNA integrity numbers above 6.5. Note on this clonotype: No cognate antigen has been identified for it. The CDR3 end shows no conserved phenylalanine or tryptophan, and so a read error is likely.

Sequences DFQATT (CDR1) and SNEGSKA (CDR2) are obtained from the germline V gene (reference sequence). Cut back by 6 bases and 7 bases, the V and J ends lie 23 bases apart. A total of 15 residues make up the CDR3, ends included. Only the CDR3 DNA stays, 45 bases, in frame from base 1. The chain is assembled from TRBV20-1 and TRBJ2-3, with the D call tentatively TRBD1 or TRBD2, each fitting 5 bases. The sequenced sample consisted of brain tumor tissue. The source of this sequence is a male donor with glioblastoma. CDR3 protein: CSALRSGTILNTQYS. The DNA sequence reads TGCAGTGCCCTACGGTCAGGGACGATCCTTAATACGCAGTATTCT.